These 20 T cell receptor beta chains were sequenced from one sample in a study of blood T cell repertoires in COVID-19. Sequencing was performed with immunoSEQ multiplex PCR; in TCRdb, only in-frame clones are kept and a portion is missing. The table records some 190,000 clones, roughly 76% of them present only once. Material: peripheral blood. The receptors stem from a woman in her fifties or sixties with active or convalescent COVID-19.

The V and J genes are TRBV29-1 and TRBJ2-3, with D uncertain. With 5 bases removed from V and 4 bases from J, the gap between germline ends came to 10 bases. Germline V gene lookup returns CDR1 SQVTM and CDR2 ANQGSEA. The CDR3 runs 12 residues. CDR3 loop: CSVSEEPDTQYF. In DNA, the CDR3 is TGCAGCGTTTCCGAGGAACCAGATACGCAGTATTTT.

The rearrangement uses TRBV6-2 or TRBV6-3 and TRBJ2-7, with 12 bases matching TRBD2. The CDR3 totals 16 residues. In germline, CDR1 is MNHEY, CDR2 SVGEGT. J lost 7 bases, V lost 6 bases, and 13 bases had no gene match. The CDR3 nucleotides read TGTGCCAGCAGCGGCATTCGACTAGCGGGAGTACAAGAGCAGTACTTC. Encoded protein: CASSGIRLAGVQEQYF.

J is TRBJ1-4 and V is TRBV4-2, with a tentative D call TRBD1 (5 bases). The CDR3 has 12 amino acids. The V gene lost 8 bases and the J gene lost 8 bases, with 12 bases spanning the gap. Per the germline V gene, CDR1 is LGHNA and CDR2 is YNFKEQ. The CDR3 sequence: CASGRVGEKLFF. The CDR3 coding sequence is TGTGCCAGCGGCAGGGTAGGGGAAAAACTGTTTTTT.

The rearrangement links TRBV2 to TRBJ1-5, with unresolved D. This CDR3 region has 14 residues. V dropped 4 bases and J dropped 4 bases, with 11 bases sitting between them. Germline CDR1 is SNHLY and CDR2 is FYNNEI. The CDR3 spells CASSVSTGNQPQHF. As DNA, the CDR3 is TGTGCCAGCAGTGTTTCGACGGGGAATCAGCCCCAGCATTTT. The full variable domain, its missing parts supplied by reference TRBV2 and TRBJ1-5, is EPEVTQTPSHQVTQMGQEVILRCVPISNHLYFYWYRQILGQKVEFLVSFYNNEISEKSEIFDDQFSVERPDGSNFTLKIRSTKLEDSAMYFCASSVSTGNQPQHFGDGTRLSIL.

The J gene is TRBJ2-7, the V gene TRBV4-3, with 9 positions matching TRBD1. Per germline, CDR1 LGHNA and CDR2 YSLEER. The CDR3 loop spans 17 amino acids. J lost 3 bases, V lost 0 bases, and 9 bases had no gene match. The CDR3 nucleotides read TGCGCCAGCAGCCAAGATAGAACCGGACAGGGGAGCTACGAGCAGTACTTC. This encodes CASSQDRTGQGSYEQYF.

The V gene is TRBV18, the J gene TRBJ2-2, with 7 nucleotides matching TRBD2. The CDR3 runs to 15 residues. V gave up 4 bases and J gave up 0 bases; unmatched junction bases: 2. Germline CDR1 KGHSH, CDR2 LQKENI. CDR3 in amino acids: CASSQGLANTGELFF. As DNA, the CDR3 is TGTGCCAGCTCACAAGGACTAGCGAACACCGGGGAGCTGTTTTTT.

The chain joins TRBV6-5 to TRBJ1-6; TRBD1 is a possible D gene (6 bases). This CDR3 is 14 amino acids long. The germline V gene has CDR1 MNHEY and CDR2 SVGAGI. Trimming removed 7 bases from V and 6 bases from J, with 13 bases in between. CDR3: CASIPGDINSPLHF. The DNA of the CDR3 is TGTGCCAGCATCCCAGGGGATATTAATTCACCCCTCCACTTT.

The J gene is TRBJ2-6, the V gene TRBV28, with D perhaps matching TRBD2 (6 bases). Per germline, CDR1 MDHEN and CDR2 SYDVKM. V shed 7 bases and J shed 1 base, with 11 bases lying between them. The CDR3 extends over 15 amino acids. As DNA, the CDR3 is TGTGCCAGCACCTTTGGGGGGTCTGGGGCCAACGTCCTGACTTTC. As protein: CASTFGGSGANVLTF. Together with reference TRBV28 and TRBJ2-6, the CDR3 gives the full variable domain: DVKVTQSSRYLVKRTGEKVFLECVQDMDHENMFWYRQDPGLGLRLIYFSYDVKMKEKGDIPEGYSVSREKKERFSLILESASTNQTSMYLCASTFGGSGANVLTFGAGSRLTVL.

The chain couples TRBV2 to TRBJ1-5; the D gene is possibly TRBD1 (6 bases). The V end was cut by 4 bases, the J end by 3 bases, with 10 bases between. Germline V CDR1 and CDR2: SNHLY, FYNNEI. The CDR3 contains 14 residues. The CDR3, as DNA: TGTGCCAGCAGTGTCTGGGGGCTCAATCAGCCCCAGCATTTT. This sequence encodes CASSVWGLNQPQHF.

In this sample, this clone turned up a few times. The chain combines TRBV5-6 with TRBJ1-1; 9 bases line up with TRBD1. CDR3 length: 15 amino acids. Losses at the gene ends were 1 base for V and 11 bases for J; bases not matched to a gene: 12. The germline gives CDR1 SGHDT, CDR2 YYEEEE. Here the CDR3 reads CASSLLGQGPVRAFF. Written as DNA, the CDR3 is TGTGCCAGCAGCTTGTTGGGACAGGGCCCAGTGAGGGCTTTCTTT.

This clone has only a few counts. This chain joins TRBV20-1 and TRBJ1-5, with D possibly TRBD1 on 5 matching bases. This CDR3 is built from 15 residues. CDR1 is DFQATT and CDR2 is SNEGSKA in the germline V gene (reference sequence). Trimming stripped 3 bases from V and 4 bases from J, with 16 bases between. CDR3 DNA sequence: TGCAGTGCTAGTCTTCTGGGGGGAAGGAATCAGCCCCAGCATTTT. Encoded protein: CSASLLGGRNQPQHF.

The V and J genes are TRBV9 and TRBJ1-1; the match to TRBD1 covers 10 bases. V shed 5 bases, J shed 7 bases, and the junction held 14 bases outside the gene matches. Germline V gene data show CDR1 as SGDLS and CDR2 as YYNGEE. There are 16 residues in the CDR3. The CDR3 region is CASRLPKDRGNYEAFF. The CDR3 DNA reads as TGTGCCAGCAGATTACCTAAGGACAGGGGGAACTATGAAGCTTTCTTT.

This clone was seen more than once but under ten times. This chain connects TRBV5-4 to TRBJ2-1, with 8 nucleotides matching TRBD1. J was trimmed by 5 bases and V by 6 bases; bases with no gene match: 10. This CDR3 contains 15 residues. Germline V gene lookup returns CDR1 SGHNT and CDR2 YYREEE (reference sequence). The CDR3 here is CASKLSPGQDNEQFF. CDR3 sequence (DNA): TGTGCCAGCAAGTTGTCGCCGGGACAGGACAATGAGCAGTTCTTC.

The V call is TRBV12-3 or TRBV12-4, the J call TRBJ2-7; perhaps TRBD1 as D (5 bases). V was pared by 3 bases and J by 6 bases, with 12 bases between. The CDR3 totals 13 residues. Here the CDR3 DNA reads TGTGCCAGCAGTTTCAATCGTCAGGGCGAGCAGTACTTC. The encoded protein is CASSFNRQGEQYF.

A single count supports this clone. The chain's CDR3 is CASSFTGQRNSPLHF. DNA for the CDR3: TGTGCCAGCAGCTTTACGGGACAGCGAAATTCACCCCTCCACTTT. The V call is TRBV7-6, the J call TRBJ1-6, with 7 bases fitting TRBD1. V lost 3 bases, J lost 7 bases, and 6 bases stayed unmatched. Germline assignment: CDR1 SGHVS and CDR2 FNYEAQ. This CDR3 is built from 15 residues. Full variable domain (rest looked up from reference TRBV7-6 and TRBJ1-6): GAGVSQSPRYKVTKRGQDVALRCDPISGHVSLYWYRQALGQGPEFLTYFNYEAQQDKSGLPNDRFSAERPEGSISTLTIQRTEQRDSAMYRCASSFTGQRNSPLHFGNGTRLTVT.

The V gene is TRBV2, the J gene TRBJ2-1, with TRBD2 matching 9 bases. Trimming at V came to 6 bases and at J to 9 bases, leaving 12 bases not matched to a gene. In germline, CDR1 is SNHLY, CDR2 FYNNEI. The CDR3 runs 15 residues. In nucleotides, the CDR3 is TGTGCCAGCAGCTCCCTAGCGGGGACCCCGGGTGAGCAGTTCTTC. Its translation is CASSSLAGTPGEQFF.

The chain combines TRBV18 with TRBJ1-6, with D perhaps TRBD1 (6 bases). This CDR3 has 15 amino acids. Trimming took 3 bases from V and 7 from J, leaving 13 bases between them. CDR1 is KGHSH, CDR2 LQKENI, per germline. The CDR3 reads CASSPTTGVNSPLHF. CDR3 nucleotide sequence: TGTGCCAGCTCACCTACGACAGGCGTCAATTCACCCCTCCACTTT. The entire variable domain, with the rest obtained from reference TRBV18 and TRBJ1-6, is as follows: NAGVMQNPRHLVRRRGQEARLRCSPMKGHSHVYWYRQLPEEGLKFMVYLQKENIIDESGMPKERFSAEFPKEGPSILRIQQVVRGDSAAYFCASSPTTGVNSPLHFGNGTRLTVT.

The gene calls are TRBV7-2 and TRBJ1-2; 8 bases fit TRBD1. Germline V gene data show CDR1 as SGHTA and CDR2 as FQGNSA. After removal of 1 base from V and 0 bases from J, the junction contained 10 bases not matched to a gene. This CDR3 region has 18 residues. The CDR3 protein is CASSLDARQGFANYGYTF. The CDR3 DNA follows: TGTGCCAGCAGCTTAGACGCTAGACAGGGGTTTGCTAACTATGGCTACACCTTC.

This clone was detected only once. The V call is TRBV9, the J call TRBJ1-5, with 7 bases identical to TRBD1. V trimming: 4 bases; J trimming: 1 base; junction bases outside the gene matches: 8. Germline CDR1 SGDLS, CDR2 YYNGEE. This CDR3 is built from 16 residues. CDR3 DNA: TGTGCCAGCAGCCGTCGGACAGGAGAAAGCAATCAGCCCCAGCATTTT. Protein: CASSRRTGESNQPQHF.

V and J are TRBV3-1 (or the pseudogene TRBV3-2) and TRBJ2-1; 9 bases line up with TRBD2. With V trimmed by 2 bases and J by 4 bases, 3 bases remained unmatched. Germline assignment: CDR1 LGHDT and CDR2 YNNKEL (reference sequence). The CDR3 loop spans 15 amino acids. CDR3 DNA sequence: TGTGCCAGCAGCCAACTACTAGCGGGTTACAATGAGCAGTTCTTC. The encoded protein is CASSQLLAGYNEQFF.